These 22 T cell receptor beta chains originate from one sample sequenced in a study of shared clonotypes between healthy human individuals. The table came from immunoSEQ multiplex PCR; TCRdb's copy has only in-frame clones and leaves some out. The sample gives around 2.3 million clones, approximately 96% of which show up once; around 0.13% is in the top ten. The sequenced sample was naive CD4+ T cells sorted from blood. Sample subset: CD45RA+ positively selected. Source of these receptors: a man between 18 and 29 years old in good health.

The CDR3 DNA reads as TGTGCCAGTAGTATAGATTGGGCAGCTTCCTACGAGCAGTACTTC. It yields the protein CASSIDWAASYEQYF. The chain combines TRBV19 with TRBJ2-7; D is ambiguous. The length of the CDR3 is 15 residues. V dropped 0 bases and J dropped 1 base, with 10 bases sitting between them. Germline CDR1 and CDR2: LNHDA and SQIVND (reference sequence).

The chain couples TRBV6-1 to TRBJ2-5, with D maybe TRBD1 (6 bases). The germline gives CDR1 MNHNS, CDR2 SASEGT. The V gene lost 2 bases and the J gene lost 5 bases, with 12 bases spanning the gap. This CDR3 spans 14 amino acids. In DNA form, the CDR3 reads TGTGCCAGCAGTGAACAGGGGTTAAGGGAGACCCAGTACTTC. Translated: CASSEQGLRETQYF.

This chain connects TRBV10-3 to TRBJ2-2; 7 bases fit TRBD2. This CDR3 is 17 amino acids long. V was clipped by 6 bases and J by 2 bases; unmatched bases: 12. CDR1 is ENHRY and CDR2 is SYGVKD in the germline V gene. DNA of the CDR3: TGTGCCATCAGCCCCCTCCGTGGCGGGAGCAACACCGGGGAGCTGTTTTTT. Its translation: CAISPLRGGSNTGELFF.

As for this clone: Other DNA sequences within the sample encode an identical CDR3. This chain uses TRBV30 with TRBJ2-5; D is unresolved. In germline, CDR1 is GTSNPN, CDR2 SVGIG (reference sequence). Trimming took off 0 bases at V and 5 bases at J, with 4 bases between the two ends. There are 11 residues in the CDR3. Written as DNA, the CDR3 is TGTGCCTGGAGTGTGGAGGAGACCCAGTACTTC. Protein: CAWSVEETQYF. Full variable domain (outside the CDR3, taken from reference TRBV30 and TRBJ2-5): SQTIHQWPATLVQPVGSPLSLECTVEGTSNPNLYWYRQAAGRGLQLLFYSVGIGQISSEVPQNLSASRPQDRQFILSSKKLLLSDSGFYLCAWSVEETQYFGPGTRLLVL.

The chain couples TRBV7-2 to TRBJ1-6, with D tentatively TRBD1 (5 bases). The CDR3 extends over 13 amino acids. CDR1 is SGHTA, CDR2 FQGNSA, per germline. V was trimmed by 4 bases and J by 11 bases, leaving 12 bases between them. The CDR3 coding sequence is TGTGCCAGCAGCTGGGGGGTTCGGGCACCCCTCCACTTT. This translates into CASSWGVRAPLHF.

The chain employs TRBV6-5 and TRBJ2-7; D remains ambiguous. Trimming took 4 bases from V and 0 from J, leaving 10 bases between them. There are 14 residues in the CDR3. From germline, CDR1 is MNHEY and CDR2 SVGAGI. The CDR3 DNA follows: TGTGCCAGCAGTTCTGCCAAGAGCTCCTACGAGCAGTACTTC. Protein product: CASSSAKSSYEQYF.

This rearrangement joins TRBV5-1 to TRBJ2-2; D is perhaps TRBD1 (5 bases). V lost 4 bases and J 4 bases, leaving 11 bases between the germline ends. The CDR3 is 14 amino acids. Germline CDR1 is SGHRS and CDR2 is YFSETQ. The CDR3, as DNA: TGCGCCAGCAGCCAAGGACACTCCACCGGGGAGCTGTTTTTT. Translation: CASSQGHSTGELFF.

V usage is TRBV5-6 and J usage is TRBJ1-1; 8 bases match TRBD1. V was pared by 3 bases and J by 2 bases, with 9 bases of the junction left unmatched. In germline, CDR1 is SGHDT, CDR2 YYEEEE. The CDR3 runs 16 residues. The CDR3 region is CASSSGGPQVNTEAFF. The CDR3 bases are TGTGCCAGCAGCTCAGGGGGCCCCCAGGTAAACACTGAAGCTTTCTTT.

The rearrangement uses TRBV11-2 and TRBJ2-7, with D possibly being TRBD1 or TRBD2 (5 bases each). Germline V gene data show CDR1 as SGHAT and CDR2 as FQNNGV. There are 17 residues in the CDR3. V lost 1 base and J 0 bases, leaving 16 bases between the germline ends. CDR3 coding DNA: TGTGCCAGCAGCTTAGCTCTCACCGGGACGGTCTCCTACGAGCAGTACTTC. This encodes CASSLALTGTVSYEQYF.

DNA for the CDR3: TGCGCCAGCAGCTTGGAGGTAGCGGGGGGGCCCCACAATGAGCAGTTCTTC. Protein sequence: CASSLEVAGGPHNEQFF. The chain has TRBV5-1 and TRBJ2-1; 11 bases are shared with TRBD2. Trimming at V came to 0 bases and at J to 5 bases, leaving 7 bases not matched to a gene. This CDR3 region has 17 residues. Germline CDR1 is SGHRS and CDR2 is YFSETQ.

A single count supports this clone. This sample also contains other DNA sequences that code for the same CDR3. This chain joins TRBV18 and TRBJ2-5; D gene ambiguous. Deletions cut 6 bases from V and 4 bases from J, with 9 bases between. CDR1 and CDR2 (germline): KGHSH, LQKENI. The length of the CDR3 is 12 residues. The CDR3 DNA follows: TGTGCCAGCTCTCCCCTGGGAGAGACCCAGTACTTC. Its translation: CASSPLGETQYF.

This chain links TRBV30 with TRBJ2-7; D is undetermined. Trimming took 1 base from V and 0 from J, leaving 7 bases between them. This CDR3 is built from 13 residues. Looked up from germline, CDR1 is GTSNPN and CDR2 is SVGIG (reference sequence). The CDR3 loop is CAWSDSISYEQYF. The CDR3 nucleotides are TGTGCCTGGAGTGACAGCATCTCCTACGAGCAGTACTTC.

About this clone itself: This same CDR3 is encoded by further DNA sequences in the sample. The chain is built from TRBV5-1 and TRBJ2-7; unclear D gene. Germline lookup yields CDR1 SGHRS and CDR2 YFSETQ. Deletions cut 7 bases from V and 6 bases from J, with 11 bases between. The CDR3 totals 11 residues. DNA for the CDR3: TGCGCCAGCTCTATTTCGGGCGAGCAGTACTTC. Translated: CASSISGEQYF.

The rearrangement uses TRBV4-2 and TRBJ2-5; D possibly corresponds to TRBD2 (6 bases). The CDR3 spans 17 residues. Germline V lookup: CDR1 LGHNA, CDR2 YNFKEQ. The germline V and J ends were trimmed by 0 bases and 1 base, with 15 bases remaining between them. The chain's CDR3 is CASSQEAGRAFQETQYF. In nucleotides, the CDR3 is TGTGCCAGCAGCCAAGAGGCGGGACGTGCCTTCCAAGAGACCCAGTACTTC.

This clone was observed a single time. The chain carries TRBV21-1 and TRBJ1-2. TRBV21-1 is a pseudogene locus. This CDR3 contains 14 residues. The CDR3 is CASSKGGGVYGYTF. The CDR3 DNA reads as TGTGCCAGCAGCAAAGGGGGCGGGGTTTATGGCTACACCTTC.

The V and J genes are TRBV9 and TRBJ1-6; D is unresolved. Germline V gives CDR1 SGDLS, CDR2 YYNGEE. There are 17 residues in the CDR3. The V end lost 3 bases, the J end lost 2 bases, and 15 bases lay between the germline ends. The CDR3 bases are TGTGCCAGCAGCGCGACTGCTTTCACTACCTATAATTCACCCCTCCACTTT. This sequence encodes CASSATAFTTYNSPLHF.

V and J are TRBV6-5 and TRBJ2-6; tentative D call: TRBD1 (5 bases). V was clipped by 5 bases and J by 4 bases, with 9 bases between them. CDR1 MNHEY and CDR2 SVGAGI come from the germline V gene. This CDR3 contains 14 residues. This CDR3 is CASSPQDGANVLTF. The CDR3 DNA sequence: TGTGCCAGCAGTCCACAGGACGGGGCCAACGTCCTGACTTTC.

A note on this clone: The sample contains more than one DNA sequence encoding this CDR3. V is TRBV5-1 and J is TRBJ1-1; D is uncertain. From germline, CDR1 is SGHRS and CDR2 YFSETQ. Trimming removed 2 bases at V and 5 bases at J, with 10 bases between. The CDR3 runs to 13 residues. CDR3 sequence (DNA): TGCGCCAGCAGCTTTTCTGGGAATACTGAAGCTTTCTTT. Protein sequence: CASSFSGNTEAFF.

The chain has TRBV10-3 and TRBJ1-1; D is unclear. Between the trimmed V and J ends, which lost 6 bases and 3 bases, there was a span of 11 bases. Germline CDR1 reads ENHRY; CDR2 reads SYGVKD. The CDR3 spans 13 residues. In DNA form, the CDR3 reads TGTGCCATCAGGAGCGGGGTTCACACTGAAGCTTTCTTT. Translating it yields CAIRSGVHTEAFF.

The rearrangement uses TRBV4-2 and TRBJ2-5; possible D gene TRBD2, 6 bases. V lost 4 bases to trimming and J lost 2 bases, with 11 bases between them. The germline gives CDR1 LGHNA, CDR2 YNFKEQ. The CDR3 runs 14 residues. This chain's CDR3 is CASSPGVSQETQYF. CDR3 bases: TGTGCCAGCAGCCCGGGAGTCTCTCAAGAGACCCAGTACTTC.

CDR3: CATSPGGTSYEQYF. CDR3 bases: TGTGCCACCAGCCCAGGGGGGACCTCCTACGAGCAGTACTTC. The chain links TRBV15 to TRBJ2-7; a possible D gene is TRBD1 (7 bases). Deletions cut 5 bases from V and 0 bases from J, with 11 bases between. The CDR3 length is 14 residues. In germline, CDR1 is LNHNV, CDR2 YYDKDF (reference sequence).

The rearrangement joins TRBV7-2 to TRBJ2-7, with TRBD2 matching 7 bases. The CDR3 loop spans 14 amino acids. Germline values: CDR1 SGHTA, CDR2 FQGNSA. The V gene end was trimmed by 8 bases and the J gene end by 7 bases; junction bases not matched to a gene: 14. This chain's CDR3 is CASAGETVRTEQYF. Written as DNA, the CDR3 is TGTGCCAGCGCGGGGGAGACAGTCCGTACGGAGCAGTACTTC. The whole variable domain, filled in from reference TRBV7-2 and TRBJ2-7, reads GAGVSQSPSNKVTEKGKDVELRCDPISGHTALYWYRQSLGQGLEFLIYFQGNSAPDKSGLPSDRFSAERTGGSVSTLTIQRTQQEDSAVYLCASAGETVRTEQYFGPGTRLTVT.